The next 30 T cell receptor beta chains were all read from a single sample in a study of tumor-infiltrating lymphocytes in primary liver carcinoma. Out of unsorted whole blood came the blood RNA, and germline DNA was extracted as well. Total RNA (around 510 ng) served as template for TCR beta cDNA synthesis primed by a constant-region primer. Library construction for TCR beta comprised three nested multiplex PCR rounds performed with slightly modified ARM-PCR. The study ran its first two PCR rounds for roughly 11 cycles each, using TRBV1-TRBV30 forward primers and a C-beta reverse primer. A single record per CDR3 protein comes from TCRdb applying MiXCR to the multiplex PCR reads. The sample yields 300,000 to 350,000 distinct CDR3 sequences, about 65% seen once. What was sequenced was peripheral blood. These receptors were collected from a man aged 35-49 years with primary liver carcinoma and hepatitis B virus infection.

Concerning this clonotype: A much larger clone lies a single base off, so this may be a read error. The rearrangement uses TRBV4-3 and TRBJ2-1; TRBD1 matches at 10 bases. The CDR3 consists of 14 residues. CDR1 and CDR2 from the germline V gene are LGHNA and YSLEER. DNA for the CDR3: TGCGCCAGCAGCTCGTGGACAGGGGGAAATGAGCCGTTCTTC. Protein sequence: CASSSWTGGNEPFF.

This clonotype was seen only a few times. This sequence joins TRBV7-8 and TRBJ2-7, with D perhaps TRBD2 (6 bases). The length of the CDR3 is 15 residues. Germline assignment: CDR1 SGHVS and CDR2 FQNEAQ. The V end was cut by 5 bases, the J end by 7 bases, with 21 bases between. The CDR3 spells CASSVIAGSLGEQYF. The CDR3 DNA sequence: TGTGCCAGCAGCGTAATCGCGGGGAGCCTGGGGGAGCAGTACTTC.

Of note for this clonotype: Being one base from a much bigger clone, this may be a read error. For the CDR3, the DNA is TGCAGCGTTGAGGGGACACCTGACGGGACCGGGGAGCTGTTTTTT. Its protein is CSVEGTPDGTGELFF. The gene calls are TRBV29-1 and TRBJ2-2, with a possible D match to TRBD1 (6 bases). V was pared by 3 bases and J by 5 bases, with 16 bases between. Germline-derived CDR1 and CDR2 are SQVTM and ANQGSEA. This CDR3 comprises 15 residues.

The sample holds a few counts of this clonotype. The CDR3 is CASSLLAGGGDGELFF. The CDR3 nucleotides read TGTGCCAGCAGTTTACTAGCGGGAGGCGGGGACGGGGAGCTGTTTTTT. The genes are TRBV12-3 or TRBV12-4 and TRBJ2-2, with 11 bases lining up with TRBD2. The junction had 6 bases not matched to a gene; V was cut back by 2 bases and J by 7 bases. This CDR3 has 16 residues.

Notes on this clonotype: This may stem from a read error, because a much larger clone lies one nucleotide away. This sequence joins TRBV6-1 and TRBJ2-1; perhaps TRBD1 as D (5 bases). The length of the CDR3 is 16 residues. Germline lookup yields CDR1 MNHNS and CDR2 SASEGT. Trimming left V 0 bases short and J 4 bases short, with 13 bases between. The CDR3 DNA sequence: TGTGCCAGCAGTGAAGCTAGGGGAAAGGGGTACAATGAGCAGTTCTTC. The encoded protein is CASSEARGKGYNEQFF.

This clonotype ranks as medium-sized. The V and J genes are TRBV11-2 and TRBJ2-1, with D possibly TRBD2 on 6 matching bases. The germline CDR1 and CDR2 sequences are SGHAT and FQNNGV. The V gene lost 5 bases and the J gene lost 5 bases, with 13 bases spanning the gap. This CDR3 has 14 residues. CDR3 bases: TGTGCCAGCAGCCAAGGACTAACGCACAATGAGCAGTTCTTC. Its protein is CASSQGLTHNEQFF.

V gene TRBV14 combines with J gene TRBJ2-7, with no clear D. The germline CDR1 and CDR2 sequences are SGHDN and FVKESK. The V end was cut by 2 bases, the J end by 3 bases, with 8 bases between. The CDR3 contains 13 residues. The CDR3 here is CASSQSWSYEQYF. CDR3 nucleotides: TGTGCCAGCAGCCAAAGTTGGAGCTACGAGCAGTACTTC.

The genes are TRBV5-1 and TRBJ2-2; D is ambiguous. This CDR3 contains 14 residues. Germline V gene sequence: CDR1 SGHRS, CDR2 YFSETQ. The V and J ends lost 0 bases and 6 bases respectively, with 9 bases between them. For the CDR3, the DNA is TGCGCCAGCAGCTTGGGGACCACGTCCGGGGAGCTGTTTTTT. Translating it yields CASSLGTTSGELFF.

This clonotype was detected many times. In DNA, the CDR3 is TGTGCCAGCAGCTTGGGCGAAAACCCAGAAGCTTTCTTT. Translating gives CASSLGENPEAFF. The chain recombines TRBV11-2 with TRBJ1-1, with unresolved D. Trimming pared 3 bases from V and 8 bases from J, leaving 13 bases between. The CDR3 runs to 13 residues. Germline values: CDR1 SGHAT, CDR2 FQNNGV.

In the case of this clonotype: A junction end diverges from the germline sequence, so it may reflect a read error. This chain links TRBV29-1 with TRBJ2-3, with 7 bases matching TRBD2. The CDR3 is 15 residues long. Germline V gene data show CDR1 as SQVTM and CDR2 as ANQGSEA. As DNA, the CDR3 is TGTAGCGTTGAGGCTAGCGGAACGGGCACAGATACGCAGTATTTT. As protein: CSVEASGTGTDTQYF.

A remark on this clonotype: A much larger clone lies a single base off, so this may be a read error. The CDR3 carries no conserved terminal phenylalanine or tryptophan, so it likely arises from a read error. The genes are TRBV6-2 or TRBV6-3 and TRBJ2-5; D remains unclear. CDR1 is MNHEY and CDR2 is SVGEGT in the germline V gene. Trimming stripped 7 bases from V and 5 bases from J, with 8 bases between. The CDR3 length is 11 residues. For the CDR3, the DNA is TGTGCCAGCACCAGAGCGGAGACCCAGTACCTC. It yields the protein CASTRAETQYL.

The rearrangement uses TRBV6-5 and TRBJ2-7; 10 nucleotides agree with TRBD2. The V and J ends lost 6 bases and 0 bases, in that order; junction bases with no gene match: 2. CDR3 size: 14 residues. The V gene's germline CDR1 is MNHEY and CDR2 SVGAGI. The CDR3 loop reads CASRSGRDSYEQYF. CDR3 DNA: TGTGCCAGCAGGAGCGGGAGGGACTCCTACGAGCAGTACTTC.

The chain joins TRBV4-1 to TRBJ1-5; D is possibly TRBD1 (6 bases). Looked up from germline, CDR1 is MGHRA and CDR2 is YSYEKL. This CDR3 has 20 residues. Trimming took 2 bases from V and 5 from J, leaving 28 bases between them. Written as DNA, the CDR3 is TGCGCCAGCAGCCAAATTAATGGGAATCAGGGGATACAGCGCCATCAGCCCCAGCATTTT. Amino acids: CASSQINGNQGIQRHQPQHF.

This clonotype is a singleton in its sample. Just one base apart from a much larger clone, this may be a read error. The chain combines TRBV6-5 with TRBJ2-1; possibly TRBD2 for D (6 bases). CDR1 is MNHEY, CDR2 SVGAGI, per germline. V dropped 7 bases and J dropped 0 bases, with 13 bases sitting between them. The CDR3 has 15 amino acids. The CDR3 is CASTSGTHSYNEQFF. The CDR3 nucleotides are TGTGCCAGCACTTCGGGGACTCACTCCTACAATGAGCAGTTCTTC.

The chain employs TRBV29-1 and TRBJ2-1; the match to TRBD2 covers 7 bases. The V and J ends lost 5 bases and 7 bases, in that order; junction bases with no gene match: 11. The germline gives CDR1 SQVTM, CDR2 ANQGSEA. This CDR3 is 14 amino acids long. This CDR3 reads CSVRGDVDYNEQFF. The CDR3 DNA is TGCAGCGTTCGGGGGGATGTGGATTATAATGAGCAGTTCTTC.

The sample holds one count of this clonotype. The CDR3 ends on some other residue instead of the conserved phenylalanine or tryptophan, so this is likely a read error. The CDR3 reads CASSLSAINQPQHS. In DNA, the CDR3 is TGTGCCAGCAGCTTATCCGCCATAAATCAGCCCCAGCATTCT. The chain links TRBV11-3 to TRBJ1-5; no clear D gene. The CDR3 length is 14 residues. Germline assignment: CDR1 SGHNT and CDR2 YENEEA. V was cut by 2 bases and J by 4 bases, with 9 bases left in between.

This clonotype has a handful of counts. Because it lacks the conserved phenylalanine or tryptophan at the end, this CDR3 is likely a read error. In DNA form, the CDR3 reads TGTGCCAGCAGTTATTCCGGCTTCCGAAATGAGCAGTTCCTC. Translation gives CASSYSGFRNEQFL. This chain joins TRBV6-5 and TRBJ2-1; the D is unclear. Germline V gives CDR1 MNHEY, CDR2 SVGAGI. The CDR3 contains 14 residues. The ends were cut back, 3 bases at V and 7 bases at J, with 13 bases in the middle.

Note on this clonotype: Since the CDR3 does not end with the conserved phenylalanine or tryptophan, this likely comes from a read error. The chain combines TRBV29-1 with TRBJ2-1; 10 positions agree with TRBD1. The germline gives CDR1 SQVTM, CDR2 ANQGSEA. The CDR3 is made up of 14 amino acids. This CDR3 is CSVARQGAYDEQFS. CDR3 DNA: TGCAGCGTTGCACGACAGGGGGCCTACGATGAGCAGTTCTCC.

Comment on this clonotype: The conserved phenylalanine or tryptophan normally closing the CDR3 is absent here, so this likely arose from a read error. The J gene is TRBJ2-7, the V gene TRBV2; 12 bases are shared with TRBD2. The V gene's germline CDR1 is SNHLY and CDR2 FYNNEI. V was clipped by 6 bases and J by 5 bases; unmatched bases: 8. CDR3 length: 15 amino acids. In DNA, the CDR3 is TGTGCCAGCAGGGAGACTAGCGGGAGAGGCAACGAGCAGTACCTC. This sequence encodes CASRETSGRGNEQYL.

Notes on this clonotype: Germline is not matched at one junction end, which may reflect a read error. J is TRBJ2-1 and V is TRBV6-6; 8 positions agree with TRBD1. Germline CDR1 is MNHNY and CDR2 is SVGAGI (reference sequence). CDR3 length: 15 amino acids. CDR3 in DNA: TGTGCCAGCAGTTACTCGAGAGACAGGGGAAATGTGCAGTTCTTC. Translation: CASSYSRDRGNVQFF.

This clonotype was counted many times. V is TRBV5-4 and J is TRBJ2-7, with D possibly called TRBD1 or TRBD2 (5 bases each). Germline loops: CDR1 SGHNT, CDR2 YYREEE (reference sequence). This CDR3 is 14 amino acids long. Between the trimmed V and J ends, which lost 3 bases and 4 bases, there was a span of 14 bases. CDR3: CASSYSGRGYEQYF. The CDR3 coding sequence is TGTGCCAGCAGCTACTCGGGACGTGGGTACGAGCAGTACTTC.

Concerning this clonotype itself: A much larger clonotype is one base distant, so this may be a read error. The rearrangement links TRBV4-1 to TRBJ2-7, with 11 bases matching TRBD2. The CDR3 is made up of 14 amino acids. Germline assignment: CDR1 MGHRA and CDR2 YSYEKL. In DNA form, the CDR3 reads TGCGCCAGCAGCCAAAAGCTAGCGGGAGGCGAGCGGTACTTC. Its protein product is CASSQKLAGGERYF.

To note about this clonotype: At one end, the junction sequence differs from germline, possibly due to a read error. The genes are TRBV11-2 and TRBJ2-1; D is uncertain. The germline gives CDR1 SGHAT, CDR2 FQNNGV. This CDR3 region has 17 residues. The CDR3 region has the DNA TGTGCCAGTAGCCCGGGTAGGGTAGGTTCGCCCTACAATGAACAGTTCTTC. It yields the protein CASSPGRVGSPYNEQFF.

Turning to this clonotype: This may arise from a read error, as a much more abundant clone is one base away. Lacking the conserved final phenylalanine or tryptophan, this CDR3 likely reflects a read error. The V call is TRBV6-2 or TRBV6-3, the J call TRBJ1-5, with D unclear. V was clipped by 6 bases and J by 5 bases, with 5 bases between them. Germline CDR1 is MNHEY and CDR2 is SVGEGT. The CDR3 contains 11 residues. In DNA form, the CDR3 reads TGTGCCAGCAGCTCTTATCAGCCCCAGCATTTA. It codes for CASSSYQPQHL.

This rearrangement joins TRBV11-2 to TRBJ2-1; TRBD2 aligns across 9 bases. There are 19 residues in the CDR3. The germline gives CDR1 SGHAT, CDR2 FQNNGV. Trimming took 7 bases from V and 3 from J; bases not matched to a gene: 19. This CDR3 is CASNWGDVAGGPNYNEQFF. The CDR3, as DNA: TGTGCCAGCAACTGGGGGGACGTTGCGGGAGGGCCAAACTACAATGAGCAGTTCTTC. The whole variable domain, filled in from reference TRBV11-2 and TRBJ2-1, reads EAGVAQSPRYKIIEKRQSVAFWCNPISGHATLYWYQQILGQGPKLLIQFQNNGVVDDSQLPKDRFSAERLKGVDSTLKIQPAKLEDSAVYLCASNWGDVAGGPNYNEQFFGPGTRLTVL.

This clonotype was seen a few times. The CDR3 sequence is CASSGRYEQYF. The CDR3 DNA is TGTGCCAGCAGTGGGCGGTACGAGCAGTACTTC. This chain links TRBV2 with TRBJ2-7; D unclear. CDR1 and CDR2 (germline): SNHLY, FYNNEI. V was cut by 4 bases and J by 4 bases, with 5 bases left in between. CDR3 length: 11 amino acids.

The chain links TRBV28 to TRBJ2-7; D is unclear. The CDR3 is 12 residues long. Trimming pared 3 bases from V and 3 bases from J, leaving 6 bases between. Germline CDR1 is MDHEN and CDR2 is SYDVKM. The CDR3 DNA reads as TGTGCCAGCAGTTTCCCCTTCTACGAGCAGTACTTC. This codes for CASSFPFYEQYF.

There are many counts of this clonotype. This chain connects TRBV29-1 to TRBJ2-7, with D possibly TRBD1 on 5 matching bases. Germline V gene sequence: CDR1 SQVTM, CDR2 ANQGSEA. This CDR3 is 13 amino acids long. The germline V and J ends were trimmed by 4 bases and 4 bases, with 14 bases remaining between them. The CDR3: CSVVLGVGYEQYF. The CDR3 coding sequence is TGCAGCGTTGTTCTAGGGGTTGGATACGAGCAGTACTTC.

J is TRBJ2-7 and V is TRBV6-5; D may correspond to TRBD1 or TRBD2 (5 bases each). The CDR3 is 14 amino acids. Trimming stripped 2 bases from V and 7 bases from J, with 15 bases between. CDR1 is MNHEY and CDR2 is SVGAGI in the germline V gene. DNA of the CDR3: TGTGCCAGCAGTTACGGCAGGGAGACGGGGGAGCAGTACTTC. It codes for CASSYGRETGEQYF.

For this clonotype: The junction shows a germline mismatch at one end, possibly a read error. The chain carries TRBV11-2 and TRBJ1-1; unclear D gene. The germline CDR1 and CDR2 sequences are SGHAT and FQNNGV. This CDR3 has 12 amino acids. Here the CDR3 DNA reads TGTACCAGCAGCCCCCGGGGAGGAGAAGCTTTCTTT. Protein sequence: CTSSPRGGEAFF.